This T cell receptor beta chain was observed in a study of cytomegalovirus exposure and HLA in healthy donors. Study-wide results and caveats: A later analysis reportedly found that, within productive TCRs, an Asian-associated ancestry cluster had fewer N-insertions than the mean observed across the approximately 700 donors. TCR association rates varied by HLA locus in a later analysis, with DRB1 highest and HLA-C lowest.

Trimming stripped 7 bases from V and 2 bases from J, with 10 bases between. The CDR3 sequence is 13 residues long. Germline V CDR1 and CDR2: ENHRY, SYGVKD. The PCR made use of 60 Vbeta and 13 Jbeta primers. Only in-frame clones appear in the TCRdb table, and some are missing; sequencing was by immunoSEQ multiplex PCR. The sample carries about 160,000 clones, 81% recorded once. About this clone itself: The target antigen is unknown.

The chain employs TRBV10-3 and TRBJ2-3; D might be TRBD2 (7 bases). The sequenced sample was PBMCs. This receptor was identified in a man aged 45-65 years in good health and CMV-seropositive. This CDR3 reads CAIKRDNTDTQYF. CDR3 in DNA: TGTGCCATCAAGCGGGACAACACAGATACGCAGTATTTT.